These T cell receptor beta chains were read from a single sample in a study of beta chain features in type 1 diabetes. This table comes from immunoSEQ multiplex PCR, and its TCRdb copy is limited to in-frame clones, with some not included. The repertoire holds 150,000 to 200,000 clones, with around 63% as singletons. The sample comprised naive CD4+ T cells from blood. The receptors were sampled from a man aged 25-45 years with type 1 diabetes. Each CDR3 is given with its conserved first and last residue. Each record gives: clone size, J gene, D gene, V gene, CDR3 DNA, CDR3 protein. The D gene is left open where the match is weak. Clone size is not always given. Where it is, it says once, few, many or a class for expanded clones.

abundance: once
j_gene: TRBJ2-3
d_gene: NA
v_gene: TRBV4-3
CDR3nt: TGCGCCAGCAGCCAAGGCTTAGCTAGCACAGATACGCAGTATTTT
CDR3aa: CASSQGLASTDTQYF

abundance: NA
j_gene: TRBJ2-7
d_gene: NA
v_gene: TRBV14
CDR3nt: TGTGCCAGCAGCACCTGGGACGGAGGAGAGCAGTACTTC
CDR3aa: CASSTWDGGEQYF

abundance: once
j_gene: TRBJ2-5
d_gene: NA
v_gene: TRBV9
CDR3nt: TGTGCCAGCAGCTGGGCAGGGGTCGGGGAGACCCAGTACTTC
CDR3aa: CASSWAGVGETQYF

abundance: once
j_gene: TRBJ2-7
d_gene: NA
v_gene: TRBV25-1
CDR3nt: TGTGCCAGCAGTGGGTCCGGCTACGAGCAGTACTTC
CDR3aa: CASSGSGYEQYF

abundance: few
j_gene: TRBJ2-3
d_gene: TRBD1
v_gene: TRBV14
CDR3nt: TGTGCCAGCAGCCAAGTAGGGGGCCTCCTCGGAGATACGCAGTATTTT
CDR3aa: CASSQVGGLLGDTQYF

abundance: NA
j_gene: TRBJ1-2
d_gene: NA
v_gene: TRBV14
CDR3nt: TGTGCCAGCAGCCAAGCCAGAAGAGGTGGCTACACCTTC
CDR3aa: CASSQARRGGYTF

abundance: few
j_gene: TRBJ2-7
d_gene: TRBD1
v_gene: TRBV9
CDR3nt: TGTGCCAGCAGCCCGATTGGGACAGGGGTGAACGAGCAGTACTTC
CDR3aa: CASSPIGTGVNEQYF

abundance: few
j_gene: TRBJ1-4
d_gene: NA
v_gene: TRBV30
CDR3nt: TGTGCCTGGAGTGTAGGGCAGGGCGGAAAACTGTTTTTT
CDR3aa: CAWSVGQGGKLFF

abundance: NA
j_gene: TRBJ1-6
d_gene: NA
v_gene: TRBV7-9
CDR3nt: TGTGCCAGCAGCTTCGAAACGAATTCACCCCTCCACTTT
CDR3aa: CASSFETNSPLHF

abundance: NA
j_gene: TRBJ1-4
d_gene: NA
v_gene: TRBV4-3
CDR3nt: TGCGCCAGCAGCCAAGATCAGATCAACGGTGAAAAACTGTTTTTT
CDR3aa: CASSQDQINGEKLFF

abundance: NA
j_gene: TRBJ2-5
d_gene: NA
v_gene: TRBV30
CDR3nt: TGTGCCTGGAGTCCTGTGGAAGAGACCCAGTACTTC
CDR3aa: CAWSPVEETQYF

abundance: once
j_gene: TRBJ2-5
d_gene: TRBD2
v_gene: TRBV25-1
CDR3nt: TGTGCCAGCAGTGAGGTGGCGGGTAGCGGGCAAGAGACCCAGTACTTC
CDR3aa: CASSEVAGSGQETQYF

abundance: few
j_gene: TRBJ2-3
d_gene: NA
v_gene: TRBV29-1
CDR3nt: TGCAGCGTCCGAACCCGGGATACGCAGTATTTT
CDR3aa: CSVRTRDTQYF

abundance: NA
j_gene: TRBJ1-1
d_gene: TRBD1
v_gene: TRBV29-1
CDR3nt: TGCAGCGTCGAACGTAATCCGGGACAGGAAGCTTTCTTT
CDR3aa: CSVERNPGQEAFF

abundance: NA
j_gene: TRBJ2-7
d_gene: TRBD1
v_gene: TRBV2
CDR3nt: TGTGCCAGCAGGGCGGACAGGGACTACGAGCAGTACTTC
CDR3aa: CASRADRDYEQYF

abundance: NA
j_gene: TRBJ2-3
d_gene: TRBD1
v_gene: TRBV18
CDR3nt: TGTGCCAGCTCACCACTGGTGTCGACAGGGGGAAGCGCAGATACGCAGTATTTT
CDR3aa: CASSPLVSTGGSADTQYF

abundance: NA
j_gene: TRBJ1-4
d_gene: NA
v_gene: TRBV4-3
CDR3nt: TGCGCCAGCAGCCAAGATCAGAGGGTATATGAAAAACTGTTTTTT
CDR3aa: CASSQDQRVYEKLFF

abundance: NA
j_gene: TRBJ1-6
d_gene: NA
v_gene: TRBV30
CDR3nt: TGTGCCTGGTCCGGGACTGACTATTCACCCCTCCACTTT
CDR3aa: CAWSGTDYSPLHF

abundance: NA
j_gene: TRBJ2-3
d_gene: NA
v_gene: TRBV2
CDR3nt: TGTGCCAGCAGTGAAACCGGACGAACGCAGTATTTT
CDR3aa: CASSETGRTQYF

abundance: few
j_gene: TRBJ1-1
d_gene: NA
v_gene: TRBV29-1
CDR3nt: TGCAGCGCCGACGAGGGGACTGAAGCTTTCTTT
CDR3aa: CSADEGTEAFF

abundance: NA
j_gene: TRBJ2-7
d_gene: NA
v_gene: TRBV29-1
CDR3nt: TGCAGCGTGGGGGACTGGTCCTACGAGCAGTACTTC
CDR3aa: CSVGDWSYEQYF

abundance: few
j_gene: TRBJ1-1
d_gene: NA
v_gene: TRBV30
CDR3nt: TGTGCCATGGGTCTTGATAGTACTGAAGCTTTCTTT
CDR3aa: CAMGLDSTEAFF

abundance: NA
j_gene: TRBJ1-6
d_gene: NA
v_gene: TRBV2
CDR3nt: TGTGCCAGCAGGCAGGGAGAAAGCTCCTATAATTCACCCCTCCACTTT
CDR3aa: CASRQGESSYNSPLHF

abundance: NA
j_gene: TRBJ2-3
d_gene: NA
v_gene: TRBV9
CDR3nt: TGTGCCAGCAGCAGGCAGGGGCATGGAGATACGCAGTATTTT
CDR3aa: CASSRQGHGDTQYF

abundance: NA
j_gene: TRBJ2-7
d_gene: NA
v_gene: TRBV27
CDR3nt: TGTGCCAGCAGTTCCGGAGGCGAGCAGTACTTC
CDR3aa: CASSSGGEQYF

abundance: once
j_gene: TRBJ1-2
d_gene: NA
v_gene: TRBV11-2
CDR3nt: TGTGCCAGCAGCGGGTACAGGTTTGGCTACACCTTC
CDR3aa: CASSGYRFGYTF

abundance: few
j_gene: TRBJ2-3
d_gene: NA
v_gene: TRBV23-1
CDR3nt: TGCGCCAGCAGTCAAGAGGAGAAAATGGATACGCAGTATTTT
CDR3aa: CASSQEEKMDTQYF